The next 9 T cell receptor beta chains were all read from a single sample in a study of follicular helper T cells after annual influenza vaccination. Clones were sequenced by immunoSEQ multiplex PCR, and TCRdb holds only the in-frame ones, with some missing. The sample carries about 11,000 clones, roughly four fifths recorded once. The input for sequencing was CXCR5- memory CD4+ T cells sorted from blood, taken 6 weeks after influenza vaccination. All receptors come from an adult who received the influenza vaccine.

This clone has just a few counts. The gene calls are TRBV5-6 and TRBJ2-3; 11 nucleotides align to TRBD2. V lost 4 bases and J lost 4; bases outside the gene matches: 8. From germline, CDR1 is SGHDT and CDR2 YYEEEE. The CDR3 runs 16 residues. The CDR3 is CASSPQLAGESDTQYF. DNA of the CDR3: TGTGCCAGCAGCCCCCAACTAGCGGGGGAATCAGATACGCAGTATTTT.

This clone has a handful of counts. The chain employs TRBV6-5 and TRBJ2-7; weak D call: TRBD1 (6 bases). Germline V CDR1 and CDR2: MNHEY, SVGAGI. Between the trimmed V and J ends, which lost 0 bases and 4 bases, there was a span of 13 bases. The CDR3 is made up of 15 amino acids. The CDR3 DNA reads as TGTGCCAGCAGTTACTCATGGGCAGGGGCTTACGAGCAGTACTTC. It codes for CASSYSWAGAYEQYF.

The V call is TRBV18, the J call TRBJ2-3, with no clear D. This CDR3 is 15 amino acids long. Per the germline V gene, CDR1 is KGHSH and CDR2 is LQKENI. Trimming cost V 1 base and J 6 bases, with 14 bases left between them. CDR3 coding DNA: TGTGCCAGCTCACCACATCCCGCTAGTGCGGATACGCAGTATTTT. As protein: CASSPHPASADTQYF.

Only a few counts were recorded for this clone. This chain uses TRBV7-9 with TRBJ1-1; tentatively, D is TRBD1 (5 bases). The germline V gene has CDR1 SEHNR and CDR2 FQNEAQ (reference sequence). Trimming left V 0 bases short and J 5 bases short, with 19 bases between. This CDR3 spans 17 amino acids. The chain's CDR3 is CASSLAGQGEVLTEAFF. CDR3 sequence (DNA): TGTGCCAGCAGCTTAGCGGGGCAGGGCGAGGTGTTGACTGAAGCTTTCTTT.

The V gene is TRBV27, the J gene TRBJ2-1; D is perhaps TRBD2 (6 bases). V was trimmed by 2 bases and J by 0 bases, leaving 8 bases between them. There are 15 residues in the CDR3. Germline V gives CDR1 MNHEY, CDR2 SMNVEV (reference sequence). CDR3 protein: CASSLAGRSYNEQFF. The CDR3 DNA sequence: TGTGCCAGCAGTTTAGCGGGACGCTCCTACAATGAGCAGTTCTTC.

This chain joins TRBV18 and TRBJ2-7; D is perhaps TRBD2 (6 bases). The germline V gene has CDR1 KGHSH and CDR2 LQKENI. The V end was cut by 6 bases, the J end by 1 base, with 10 bases between. This CDR3 contains 13 residues. The CDR3 loop is CASSRDSSYEQYF. CDR3 sequence (DNA): TGTGCCAGCTCGAGGGACTCTTCCTACGAGCAGTACTTC.

This chain joins TRBV5-4 and TRBJ1-1; D is possibly TRBD1 (6 bases). The CDR3 totals 13 residues. V was pared by 1 base and J by 11 bases, with 15 bases between. The V gene's germline CDR1 is SGHNT and CDR2 YYREEE (reference sequence). In DNA form, the CDR3 reads TGTGCCAGCAGCTTGCCCGGGGGGCTAAGCGCTTTCTTT. Translation gives CASSLPGGLSAFF.

The V call is TRBV6-1, the J call TRBJ2-7, with TRBD1 matching over 9 bases. The CDR3 has 18 amino acids. With 2 bases clipped from V and 0 bases from J, the junction kept 11 bases outside the gene matches. CDR1 is MNHNS, CDR2 SASEGT, per germline. The DNA of the CDR3 is TGTGCCAGCAGTGAAATGGGAGGGACAGGGAGAAGCTCCTACGAGCAGTACTTC. This gives the protein CASSEMGGTGRSSYEQYF.

This clone was counted a few times. The chain combines TRBV20-1 with TRBJ1-2, with 8 bases fitting TRBD1. This CDR3 spans 11 amino acids. The ends lost 6 bases at V and 7 bases at J; junction bases unmatched: 4. Germline assignment: CDR1 DFQATT and CDR2 SNEGSKA (reference sequence). The chain's CDR3 is CSAIDRGGYTF. For the CDR3, the DNA is TGCAGTGCCATCGACAGGGGTGGCTACACCTTC.